The T cell receptor beta chain under discussion was sequenced for a study of shared clonotypes between healthy human individuals. J gave up 7 bases and V 5 bases, and 9 bases lay outside the gene matches. This CDR3 region has 14 residues. Germline V lookup: CDR1 GTSNPN, CDR2 SVGIG (reference sequence). This clone was picked up many times. Other DNA sequences in this specimen translate into the identical CDR3. Each cell subset's genomic DNA was divided evenly among several immunoSEQ plates. The repertoire was sequenced with immunoSEQ multiplex PCR; TCRdb's copy has only in-frame clones and lacks some. The table records about 490,000 clones, about three quarters of them present only once.

This sequence was found in a woman between 40 and 55 years old in good health. Some clones in this sample may be carry-over from other donors' samples. This chain connects TRBV30 to TRBJ1-4; TRBD1 agrees at 8 bases. Specimen: PBMCs. CDR3 DNA: TGTGCCTGGGACCCGGGACAGGAGGGTGAAAAACTGTTTTTT. Encoded protein: CAWDPGQEGEKLFF.